This T cell receptor beta chain was recovered during a study of T cell changes during pregnancy in multiple sclerosis (dated by TCRdb to about 2019). Describing the broader study: Changes in the T cell repertoire over the course of pregnancy were examined in this study in women with multiple sclerosis.

A word on this clone: No cognate antigen has been identified for it. The record has no base qualities; no much larger clone is one base away.

The library relied on the immunoSEQ multiplex PCR assay. Here the immuneACCESS table is served through TCRdb, limited to in-frame sequences with V and J called. Missing clones are a known gap in these copies; in checked studies unresolved V genes cover under half, and the rest lacks a known reason. The sample includes some 110,000 clones, with about 90% observed a single time. The leading ten clones occupy approximately 1.5% of the sample. The sequencing used peripheral blood, collected before pregnancy. The origin of this receptor is a female donor with multiple sclerosis, enrolled in a pregnancy study.

The base sequence is TGTGCCGGGTCAGGAAACTCTGGAAACACCATATATTTT. Its translation is CAGSGNSGNTIYF. This chain joins TRBV5-4 to TRBJ1-3; the D gene is not confidently resolved. From the cysteine up to the phenylalanine, the CDR3 has a length of 13 residues. The read is trimmed to its CDR3 DNA, 39 bases read in frame from base 1. V was cut back by 10 bases and J by 0 bases, leaving a gap of 11 bases between them. According to the germline V gene (reference sequence), CDR1 reads SGHNT and CDR2 reads YYREEE.